This T cell receptor beta chain derives from a study of T cell repertoires and HLA-DP antigens. Study-level information: In vitro CD4+ alloreactivity was against HeLa-presented HLA-DP. Sorted CD137+CD4+ samples averaged approximately 0.2 ug DNA; pre-culture CD4+ samples, about 1,200 ng. Whole-study results and caveats: Naive and memory CD4+ cells were analysed together, not apart.

A note on this clone: Its specificity is not known.

Primers targeted 54 TRBV and 13 TRBJ segments. Data came from immunoSEQ multiplex PCR; TCRdb stores just in-frame clones and leaves some out. The data hold about 73,000 clones, with about four fifths observed a single time. V lost 4 bases and J lost 7, with 17 bases in between. The CDR3 sequence is 14 residues long. The germline V gene encodes CDR1 GTSNPN and CDR2 SVGIG (reference sequence). The chain employs TRBV30 and TRBJ2-1; D perhaps matches TRBD1 (5 bases). The source of this sequence is a man aged 55 to 69 in good health and CMV-seronegative. The sample was CD4+ T cells from PBMCs. The CDR3 loop is CAWTLGAQWNEQFF. The CDR3 DNA sequence: TGTGCCTGGACTCTTGGGGCCCAATGGAATGAGCAGTTCTTC.